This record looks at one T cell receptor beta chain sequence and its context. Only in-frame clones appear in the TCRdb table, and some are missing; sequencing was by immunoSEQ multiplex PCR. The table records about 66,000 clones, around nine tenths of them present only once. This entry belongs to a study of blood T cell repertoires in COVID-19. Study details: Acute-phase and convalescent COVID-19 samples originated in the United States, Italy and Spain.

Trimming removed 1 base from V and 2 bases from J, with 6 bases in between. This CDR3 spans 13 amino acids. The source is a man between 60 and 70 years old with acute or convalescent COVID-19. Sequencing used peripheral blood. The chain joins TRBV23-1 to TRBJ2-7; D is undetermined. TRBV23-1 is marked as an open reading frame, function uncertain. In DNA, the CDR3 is TGCGCCAGCAGTCAATACACCCCCTACGAGCAGTACTTC. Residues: CASSQYTPYEQYF.